The 23 T cell receptor beta chains presented below share a single source sample, sequenced in a study of tissue T cells after allogeneic stem cell transplantation. Here immunoSEQ multiplex PCR was the method, and the copy in TCRdb shows in-frame clones only, minus some. This repertoire shows under 8,000 clones, approximately 46% found once; its top ten account for around 7%. Described time point: mouse harvest day 7 after allogeneic transplant. Tail vein injection delivered 10^7 T-cell-depleted bone marrow cells and 10^6 splenic CD5+ T cells. Sequencing was performed on gut tissue. The source is a female BALB/c mouse given C57BL/6 T cells with graft-versus-host disease after an allogeneic hematopoietic cell transplant.

About this clone itself: The gene symbols are mouse symbols. The read finishes 1 residue shy of the CDR3 end, and the germline J gene is used to complete it. The chain links TRBV15 to TRBJ2-7; D gene ambiguous. Trimming took 2 bases from V and 0 from J, leaving 8 bases between them. In germline, CDR1 is SGHND, CDR2 FRSKSL. The CDR3 has 14 amino acids. CDR3 sequence reads: CASSLTGSSYEQYF. The part of the CDR3 DNA that was read is TGTGCCAGCAGTTTAACCGGGAGCTCCTATGAACAGTAC.

This clone occurred a few times. Gene names follow the mouse nomenclature. CDR3 amino acids: CASPGRGCAETLYF. Incomplete CDR3 DNA: TGTGCTAGCCCCGGCAGGGGGTGTGCAGAAACGCTGTAT. The chain employs TRBV21 and TRBJ2-3; 7 bases match TRBD1. Read coverage stops 1 residue before the CDR3 terminus; the germline J gene supplies the remainder. TRBV21 falls under the ORF class, with uncertain function. Trimming removed 8 bases from V and 1 base from J; junction bases left unmatched: 6. CDR3 size: 14 residues.

The sample holds one count of this clone. Genes and germline come from the mouse. The read finishes 1 residue shy of the CDR3 end, and the germline J gene is used to complete it. This chain uses TRBV16 with TRBJ2-3; TRBD1 aligns across 7 bases. Losses at the gene ends were 1 base for V and 1 base for J; bases not matched to a gene: 2. CDR3 size: 15 residues. Per germline, CDR1 SGHSA and CDR2 FRNQAP. The CDR3 region is CASSLGQGGAETLYF. Incomplete CDR3 DNA: TGTGCAAGCAGCTTAGGACAGGGAGGTGCAGAAACGCTGTAT.

With respect to this clone: Gene names are the mouse ones. The sequenced fragment ends 1 residue before the CDR3 boundary, so the rest is inferred from the germline J gene. This sequence joins TRBV3 and TRBJ2-1, with D possibly being TRBD1 or TRBD2 (5 bases each). This CDR3 has 14 residues. The V gene's germline CDR1 is SNHLY and CDR2 FYNGKV (reference sequence). V shed 5 bases and J shed 4 bases, with 12 bases lying between them. The covered CDR3 bases are TGTGCCAGCAGCCAGGGACGCAAGTATGCTGAGCAGTTC. This translates into CASSQGRKYAEQF. The entire CDR3 reads CASSQGRKYAEQFF.

Comments on this clone: Germline and genes here are mouse. The observed sequence ends 1 residue before the CDR3 terminus, with the missing tail filled in from the germline J gene. The chain combines TRBV3 with TRBJ2-5; D is tentatively TRBD1 or TRBD2 (5 bases each). Trimming took off 1 base at V and 6 bases at J, with 8 bases between the two ends. CDR1 is SNHLY, CDR2 FYNGKV, per germline (reference sequence). The CDR3 length is 13 residues. The CDR3 sequence is CASSLVRGDTQYF. CDR3 DNA (partial): TGTGCCAGCAGCTTAGTCCGGGGGGACACCCAGTAC.

Notes on this clone: One end of the junction does not line up with germline, which may come from a read error. Mouse gene names and germline throughout. The read falls 1 residue short of the CDR3 end, and the missing part is taken from the germline J gene. The chain links TRBV13-1 to TRBJ1-2, with D possibly being TRBD1 (6 bases). The CDR3 runs to 14 residues. Germline V gene data show CDR1 as NSHNY and CDR2 as SYGAGN. The sequenced part of the CDR3 DNA is TGTGCCAGCGGTGATGTGGGGGCGGGCTCCGACTACACC. It yields the protein CASGDVGAGSDYT. The whole CDR3 protein is CASGDVGAGSDYTF.

To note about this clone: Gene names and germline match the mouse. CDR3: CASSLAGRQNTLYF. Partial CDR3 DNA: TGTGCCAGCAGTCTGGCGGGAAGGCAAAACACCTTGTAC. This chain joins TRBV26 and TRBJ2-4; no clear D gene. The sequence runs out 1 residue before the end of the CDR3; the remainder is reconstructed from the germline J gene. The V end lost 2 bases, the J end lost 3 bases, and 9 bases lay between the germline ends. CDR1 and CDR2 from the germline V gene are KGHPV and FQNQEV (reference sequence). The CDR3 contains 14 residues.

Points on this clone: Germline and genes here are mouse. Coverage ceases 1 residue before the CDR3 finishes, and the germline J gene fills in the end. The rearrangement links TRBV3 to TRBJ2-1; 9 bases agree with TRBD1. This CDR3 has 13 residues. Germline V gene sequence: CDR1 SNHLY, CDR2 FYNGKV (reference sequence). Trimming cost V 4 bases and J 7 bases; bases outside gene matches: 2. CDR3 bases read: TGTGCCAGCAGCTACAGGGGGCGGGCTGAGCAGTTC. The encoded protein is CASSYRGRAEQF. The CDR3 reads in full as CASSYRGRAEQFF.

On this clone itself: Gene names refer to mouse genes. Read data end 1 residue before the CDR3 end; the end is taken from the germline J gene. The sample holds other DNA sequences that translate to the same CDR3. The gene calls are TRBV26 and TRBJ1-3; no firm D call. This CDR3 spans 14 amino acids. V was cut by 3 bases and J by 0 bases, with 6 bases left in between. Germline V CDR1 and CDR2: KGHPV, FQNQEV (reference sequence). Incomplete CDR3 DNA: TGTGCCAGCAGTCTTAGTAATTCTGGAAATACGCTCTAT. Translating it yields CASSLSNSGNTLY. The full CDR3 is CASSLSNSGNTLYF.

By sample fraction, this clone is large. Gene labels here are mouse ones. CDR3 in amino acids: CASSDRGSGNTLYF. CDR3 DNA (partial): TGTGCCAGCAGTGACAGGGGTTCTGGAAATACGCTCTAT. V usage is TRBV13-3 and J usage is TRBJ1-3, with D tentatively TRBD1 (6 bases). The read ends 1 residue early relative to the CDR3; the germline J gene fills the gap. Trimming took off 2 bases at V and 0 bases at J, with 6 bases between the two ends. This CDR3 contains 14 residues. The germline V gene encodes CDR1 NNHDY and CDR2 SYVADS.

This clone was observed a single time. Gene names and germline refer to mouse. The read gets to within 1 residue of the CDR3 end, and the germline J gene fills in the rest. This chain uses TRBV26 with TRBJ1-1; 7 bases agree with TRBD1. Unmatched junction bases numbered 3, after V lost 4 bases and J lost 4 bases. Germline V CDR1 and CDR2: KGHPV, FQNQEV (reference sequence). This CDR3 is built from 13 residues. Incomplete CDR3 DNA: TGTGCCAGCAGTCCCGGGACAGTCACAGAAGTCTTC. Translated: CASSPGTVTEVF. The entire CDR3 reads CASSPGTVTEVFF. Filled out from reference TRBV26 and TRBJ1-1, the complete variable domain reads NSKVIQTPRYLVKGQGQKAKMRCIPEKGHPVVFWYQQNKNNEFKFLINFQNQEVLQQIDMTEKRFSAECPSNSPCSLEIQSSEAGDSALYLCASSPGTVTEVFFGKGTRLTVV.

Notes on this clone: Genes here carry mouse names. From the germline J gene comes the end of the CDR3, since the read stops 1 residue before it. The V call is TRBV26, the J call TRBJ2-5, with 9 positions matching TRBD2. Germline V CDR1 and CDR2: KGHPV, FQNQEV (reference sequence). V dropped 4 bases and J dropped 4; count of bases not matched to a gene: 0. This CDR3 comprises 13 residues. CDR3: CASSRDWEDTQYF. Partial CDR3 DNA: TGTGCCAGCAGTCGGGACTGGGAAGACACCCAGTAC.

This clone is judged medium-sized (0.01 to 0.1%). Mouse names are used for the genes. CDR3 loop: CASSDRDRGSYEQYF. The CDR3 DNA, read in part, is TGTGCCAGCAGTGACCGGGACAGGGGGTCCTATGAACAGTAC. The rearrangement uses TRBV13-1 and TRBJ2-7; 11 bases map to TRBD1. The CDR3 end falls 1 residue outside the read, so it is completed with the germline J gene. The trim removed 2 bases at V and 1 base at J, leaving 2 bases unmatched. The CDR3 runs 15 residues. Germline CDR1 NSHNY, CDR2 SYGAGN.

In its sample, this clone was seen a few times. All gene names here are mouse names. The sequence runs out 1 residue before the end of the CDR3; the remainder is reconstructed from the germline J gene. This chain joins TRBV1 and TRBJ2-1, with unresolved D. This CDR3 is built from 12 residues. The ends were cut back, 4 bases at V and 4 bases at J, with 5 bases in the middle. Germline values: CDR1 NSQYPW, CDR2 LRSPGD (reference sequence). The part of the CDR3 DNA that was read is TGCACCTGCAGTGTCTCATATGCTGAGCAGTTC. Translating gives CTCSVSYAEQF. The whole CDR3 protein reads CTCSVSYAEQFF.

This clone was detected a few times. The junction departs from the called germline gene at one end, perhaps through a read error. The genes are named according to mouse. The read ends 1 residue before the CDR3 terminus; that terminus is restored from the germline J gene. The V call is TRBV26, the J call TRBJ1-1, with 12 bases that match TRBD1. The CDR3 has 11 amino acids. CDR1 is KGHPV, CDR2 FQNQEV, per germline (reference sequence). The CDR3 sequence: CGTGGYTEVFF. Partial CDR3 DNA: TGCGGGACAGGGGGCTACACAGAAGTCTTC.

A note on this clone: Mouse gene names and germline throughout. The DNA ends 1 residue before the CDR3 does, and the rest of the CDR3 is filled in from the germline J gene. The chain links TRBV13-1 to TRBJ2-5; 9 bases map to TRBD1. V trimming: 5 bases; J trimming: 2 bases; junction bases outside the gene matches: 3. The CDR3 spans 14 residues. Germline V lookup: CDR1 NSHNY, CDR2 SYGAGN. Incomplete CDR3 DNA: TGTGCCAGCAGCCGGGACAGGGCCCAAGACACCCAGTAC. Translation: CASSRDRAQDTQY. The complete CDR3 protein is CASSRDRAQDTQYF.

Remarks on this clone: All gene names here are mouse names. The CDR3 is cut off 1 residue early in the read; its end comes from the germline J gene. The chain uses TRBV15 and TRBJ2-7; perhaps D is TRBD1 or TRBD2 (5 bases each). CDR3 length equals 12 residues. Trimming removed 2 bases at V and 7 bases at J, with 9 bases between. Germline assignment: CDR1 SGHND and CDR2 FRSKSL. The CDR3 DNA, read in part, is TGTGCCAGCAGTTTAAAGGGGCGAGAACAGTAC. As protein: CASSLKGREQY. The full CDR3 protein is CASSLKGREQYF.

In this sample, this clone turned up a few times. Gene labels here are mouse ones. The read halts 1 residue ahead of the CDR3 end, with the missing end drawn from the germline J gene. The chain has TRBV12-2 and TRBJ2-7; D gene uncertain. Trimming removed 1 base from V and 5 bases from J, with 8 bases in between. CDR1 is SGHLS and CDR2 is HYDKME in the germline V gene. The CDR3 spans 12 residues. The CDR3 reads CASSLAEDEQYF. CDR3 DNA, as far as it was read: TGTGCCAGCTCTCTAGCGGAGGATGAACAGTAC.

About this clone: All gene names here are mouse names. From the germline J gene comes the end of the CDR3, since the read stops 1 residue before it. This rearrangement joins TRBV26 to TRBJ1-2, with D maybe TRBD1 (6 bases). CDR1 and CDR2 (germline): KGHPV, FQNQEV (reference sequence). This CDR3 has 14 residues. The germline V and J ends were trimmed by 4 bases and 3 bases, with 12 bases remaining between them. CDR3 DNA (partial): TGTGCCAGCAGTCCCCGACAGGCCCACTCCGACTACACC. Encoded protein: CASSPRQAHSDYT. The whole CDR3 is CASSPRQAHSDYTF.

Worth noting for this clone: These gene names are mouse names. The covered CDR3 bases are TGTGCAAGCAGCTTAGAGGGGAACTCCGACTACACC. It codes for CASSLEGNSDYT. The CDR3, in full, reads CASSLEGNSDYTF. The chain has TRBV16 and TRBJ1-2; D gene ambiguous. The CDR3 end is not reached by the read, which stops 1 residue before it; the germline J gene fills it in. Germline V CDR1 and CDR2: SGHSA, FRNQAP. V was pared by 0 bases and J by 2 bases, with 4 bases between. The CDR3 has 13 amino acids.

This clone is categorized as medium-sized. The germline and genes are mouse ones. With the read ending 1 residue before the CDR3 end, the germline J gene is used to fill in that end. The V gene is TRBV16, the J gene TRBJ2-5; D is perhaps TRBD2 (6 bases). V lost 3 bases and J lost 3, with 13 bases in between. CDR1 and CDR2 (germline): SGHSA, FRNQAP. CDR3 length equals 15 residues. The CDR3 sequence: CASSFPVWGQDTQYF. CDR3 bases read: TGTGCAAGCAGCTTCCCGGTGTGGGGGCAAGACACCCAGTAC.

Relative to its sample, this clone is medium-sized. Genes and germline are mouse. The read halts 1 residue ahead of the CDR3 end, with the missing end drawn from the germline J gene. The rearrangement joins TRBV5 to TRBJ2-7; 10 bases line up with TRBD2. In germline, CDR1 is LGHNA, CDR2 YNLKQL (reference sequence). Trimming took 3 bases from V and 4 from J; bases not matched to a gene: 3. The CDR3 is made up of 14 amino acids. CDR3 DNA, as far as it was read: TGTGCCAGCAGCCATGACTGGGGGGTATATGAACAGTAC. Translated: CASSHDWGVYEQY. The whole CDR3 sequence is CASSHDWGVYEQYF.

Comments on this clone: Genes and germline come from the mouse. The read ends 1 residue early relative to the CDR3; the germline J gene fills the gap. The chain links TRBV23 to TRBJ2-3; the tabulated D call, TRBD2, remains unverified against the DNA. The germline V gene encodes CDR1 KGHTA and CDR2 FQNQQP. The CDR3 extends over 13 amino acids. CDR3 DNA (partial): TGCTCCAGCAGCCAGACTGGGGCAGAAACGCTGTAT. Protein product: CSSSQTGAETLY. The whole CDR3 is CSSSQTGAETLYF.